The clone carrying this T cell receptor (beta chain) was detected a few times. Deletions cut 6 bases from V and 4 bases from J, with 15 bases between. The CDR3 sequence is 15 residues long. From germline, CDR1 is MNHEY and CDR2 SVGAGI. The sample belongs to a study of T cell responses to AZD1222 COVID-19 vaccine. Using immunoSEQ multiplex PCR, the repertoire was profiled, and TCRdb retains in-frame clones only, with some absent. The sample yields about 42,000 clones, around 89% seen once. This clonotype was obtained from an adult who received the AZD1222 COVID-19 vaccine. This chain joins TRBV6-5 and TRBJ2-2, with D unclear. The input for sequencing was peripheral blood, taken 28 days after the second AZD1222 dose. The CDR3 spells CASSNQPLPTGELFF. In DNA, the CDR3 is TGTGCCAGCAGCAACCAACCCTTGCCCACCGGGGAGCTGTTTTTT.